Following are 23 T cell receptor beta chains from one sample sequenced in a study of T-cell memory formation after mild COVID-19. TCRdb redid the calling of the 5' RACE reads with MiXCR, one entry per CDR3 protein. The sample has more than 80,000 distinct CDR3 sequences, under 15% seen once. What was sequenced was PBMCs or a T cell subset sorted from them (not recorded which). Every receptor here comes from an adult woman who had mild COVID-19 (a few samples of this study predate the infection). Cell type and time point are not known.

This clonotype turned up a few times. The chain is built from TRBV29-1 and TRBJ2-7; maybe TRBD2 (6 bases). The germline V gene encodes CDR1 SQVTM and CDR2 ANQGSEA. V dropped 8 bases and J dropped 0 bases, with 20 bases sitting between them. The CDR3 extends over 15 amino acids. This CDR3 is CSIRGGGVSSYEQYF. The CDR3 DNA sequence: TGCAGCATTAGGGGAGGAGGGGTCAGCTCCTACGAGCAGTACTTC.

This clonotype has more than one count but fewer than ten. V and J are TRBV20-1 and TRBJ1-2; D is unclear. In germline, CDR1 is DFQATT, CDR2 SNEGSKA (reference sequence). The CDR3 is 14 residues long. The ends were cut back, 6 bases at V and 4 bases at J, with 18 bases in the middle. The CDR3 DNA reads as TGCAGTGCCCACCCGACGGAACTGATCTATGGCTACACCTTC. The encoded protein is CSAHPTELIYGYTF.

This clonotype was seen more than once but under ten times. The rearrangement joins TRBV9 to TRBJ2-1; 8 bases agree with TRBD2. Germline values: CDR1 SGDLS, CDR2 YYNGEE. This CDR3 is built from 16 residues. The J segment lost 3 bases and the V segment lost 0 bases, leaving 5 bases of the junction unmatched. CDR3 amino acids: CASSVAGSGVYNEQFF. CDR3 DNA: TGTGCCAGCAGCGTAGCGGGTAGCGGGGTCTACAATGAGCAGTTCTTC.

This sequence joins TRBV4-2 and TRBJ2-1, with a weak D call TRBD1 (5 bases). Germline CDR1 reads LGHNA; CDR2 reads YNFKEQ. The CDR3 runs to 16 residues. V dropped 4 bases and J dropped 5 bases, with 18 bases sitting between them. The CDR3 sequence: CASSPQGSWGNNEQFF. CDR3 coding DNA: TGTGCCAGCAGCCCCCAGGGTAGCTGGGGTAACAATGAGCAGTTCTTC.

This clonotype was seen only a few times. The CDR3 sequence: CASSDPKGGLAKNIQYF. The DNA for the CDR3 is TGTGCCAGCAGTGACCCCAAGGGTGGACTAGCCAAAAACATTCAGTACTTC. The rearrangement links TRBV25-1 to TRBJ2-4; possibly TRBD2 for D (5 bases). CDR3 length: 17 residues. Germline loops: CDR1 MGHDK, CDR2 SYGVNS. Trimming took off 3 bases at V and 0 bases at J, with 15 bases between the two ends.

This clonotype was counted between two and nine times. This sequence joins TRBV7-9 and TRBJ2-1, with D perhaps matching TRBD1 (6 bases). CDR1 SEHNR and CDR2 FQNEAQ come from the germline V gene (reference sequence). The length of the CDR3 is 14 residues. V gave up 5 bases and J gave up 4 bases, with 12 bases separating them. DNA of the CDR3: TGTGCCAGCAGCACCCGGGACACTTACAATGAGCAGTTCTTC. It specifies CASSTRDTYNEQFF.

The chain is built from TRBV7-8 and TRBJ2-3; unclear D gene. The CDR3 loop spans 16 amino acids. Germline CDR1 reads SGHVS; CDR2 reads FQNEAQ. Between the trimmed V and J ends, which lost 5 bases and 0 bases, there was a span of 15 bases. CDR3 coding DNA: TGTGCCAGCAGCCCCCTGGGATCGCCTAGCACAGATACGCAGTATTTT. Translated: CASSPLGSPSTDTQYF.

The rearrangement links TRBV29-1 to TRBJ1-2; D is unclear. This CDR3 spans 13 amino acids. Deletions cut 4 bases from V and 6 bases from J, with 15 bases between. Germline CDR1 reads SQVTM; CDR2 reads ANQGSEA. CDR3 loop: CSVGDSSDDGYTF. The CDR3 region has the DNA TGCAGCGTTGGTGACTCCTCTGACGATGGCTACACCTTC.

There are a few counts of this clonotype. The chain combines TRBV7-9 with TRBJ2-7; 7 bases are shared with TRBD1. The trim removed 10 bases at V and 2 bases at J, leaving 5 bases unmatched. The CDR3 spans 12 residues. Germline CDR1 reads SEHNR; CDR2 reads FQNEAQ (reference sequence). The CDR3 DNA is TGTGCCATAAAAGGGACAGCCTACGAGCAGTACTTC. This gives the protein CAIKGTAYEQYF. Together with reference TRBV7-9 and TRBJ2-7, the CDR3 gives the full variable domain: DTGVSQNPRHKITKRGQNVTFRCDPISEHNRLYWYRQTLGQGPEFLTYFQNEAQLEKSRLLSDRFSAERPKGSFSTLEIQRTEQGDSAMYLCAIKGTAYEQYFGPGTRLTVT.

This clonotype was detected only once. The chain carries TRBV7-9 and TRBJ1-2; D gene ambiguous. Trimming pared 1 base from V and 8 bases from J, leaving 11 bases between. This CDR3 contains 13 residues. Per the germline V gene, CDR1 is SEHNR and CDR2 is FQNEAQ (reference sequence). The CDR3: CASSLVPSPGYTF. The DNA for the CDR3 is TGTGCCAGCAGCTTAGTGCCCTCCCCCGGCTACACCTTC.

This clonotype has only one observation. V and J are TRBV15 and TRBJ2-7; 8 bases map to TRBD2. The CDR3 consists of 15 residues. The germline V gene encodes CDR1 LNHNV and CDR2 YYDKDF (reference sequence). The V segment lost 5 bases and the J segment 4 bases; nucleotides outside the gene matches: 10. The DNA of the CDR3 is TGTGCCACCAGCCCTGGAGCGGGGGCGGGTTACGAGCAGTACTTC. Its translation: CATSPGAGAGYEQYF.

This clonotype was counted many times. V usage is TRBV5-1 and J usage is TRBJ2-3, with a tentative D call TRBD2 (5 bases). Trimming removed 4 bases at V and 2 bases at J, with 11 bases between. The CDR3 runs 14 residues. Germline-derived CDR1 and CDR2 are SGHRS and YFSETQ. The CDR3 here is CASSVDYLTDTQYF. CDR3 in DNA: TGCGCCAGCAGCGTCGACTACCTCACAGATACGCAGTATTTT.

This clonotype has only a few counts. The rearrangement joins TRBV30 to TRBJ2-7; either TRBD1 or TRBD2 may fit D (5 bases each). The CDR3 is 12 amino acids. CDR1 and CDR2 (germline): GTSNPN, SVGIG (reference sequence). V was clipped by 5 bases and J by 6 bases, with 14 bases between them. CDR3 nucleotide sequence: TGTGCCTGGTTCGAGGGACCCAGCGAGCAGTACTTC. This translates into CAWFEGPSEQYF.

This chain joins TRBV20-1 and TRBJ2-7; 9 positions match TRBD2. This CDR3 is 14 amino acids long. The junction had 5 bases not matched to a gene; V was cut back by 2 bases and J by 3 bases. Germline CDR1 reads DFQATT; CDR2 reads SNEGSKA (reference sequence). CDR3 amino acids: CSARQKREVYEQYF. DNA for the CDR3: TGCAGTGCTAGACAAAAGCGGGAGGTCTACGAGCAGTACTTC.

V and J are TRBV7-8 and TRBJ2-2; D is unclear. CDR3 length: 15 amino acids. Trimming shortened V by 1 base and J by 2 bases, and 8 bases separated the two germline ends. CDR1 SGHVS and CDR2 FQNEAQ come from the germline V gene. The CDR3 nucleotides are TGTGCCAGCAGCTTAGAGGGCCTAAACACCGGGGAGCTGTTTTTT. It translates to CASSLEGLNTGELFF.

This rearrangement joins TRBV19 to TRBJ2-1; no definite D call. V dropped 5 bases and J dropped 0 bases, with 11 bases sitting between them. The germline V gene encodes CDR1 LNHDA and CDR2 SQIVND (reference sequence). The CDR3 consists of 15 residues. The CDR3 DNA sequence: TGTGCCAGTAGTGTCCTCCCGAGCTCCTACAATGAGCAGTTCTTC. Its protein is CASSVLPSSYNEQFF.

The chain combines TRBV7-6 with TRBJ2-7; TRBD1 matches at 9 bases. There are 14 residues in the CDR3. With V trimmed by 0 bases and J by 7 bases, 4 bases remained unmatched. Germline V gives CDR1 SGHVS, CDR2 FNYEAQ. CDR3 nucleotides: TGTGCCAGCAGCTTAGCCGGGACAGGGTCAGAGCAGTACTTC. The encoded protein is CASSLAGTGSEQYF.

J is TRBJ2-4 and V is TRBV29-1; a possible D gene is TRBD2 (5 bases). CDR3 length: 12 amino acids. V gave up 7 bases and J gave up 0 bases, with 7 bases separating them. CDR1 and CDR2 (germline): SQVTM, ANQGSEA. As DNA, the CDR3 is TGCAGCGGGGGAGTAGCCAAAAACATTCAGTACTTC. This encodes CSGGVAKNIQYF.

The rearrangement links TRBV29-1 to TRBJ2-7; D gene unclear. V was shortened by 2 bases and J by 0 bases, with 8 bases between the two germline ends. Looked up from germline, CDR1 is SQVTM and CDR2 is ANQGSEA. The length of the CDR3 is 13 residues. CDR3: CSVETHHSYEQYF. DNA for the CDR3: TGCAGCGTTGAAACGCATCACTCCTACGAGCAGTACTTC.

This clonotype has just one count. The chain employs TRBV6-5 and TRBJ2-5; 8 bases agree with TRBD1. Germline V gene sequence: CDR1 MNHEY, CDR2 SVGAGI. The CDR3 is made up of 14 amino acids. The trim removed 5 bases at V and 7 bases at J, leaving 9 bases unmatched. The CDR3 region is CASSVRTGRGTQYF. The CDR3 DNA sequence: TGTGCCAGCAGTGTTCGGACAGGGCGAGGGACCCAGTACTTC.

This clonotype has more than one count but fewer than ten. CDR3 amino acids: CASSPGQPYYGYTF. The CDR3 DNA is TGTGCCAGCAGTCCGGGACAGCCTTACTATGGCTACACCTTC. V is TRBV6-6 and J is TRBJ1-2; 7 nucleotides line up with TRBD1. CDR1 is MNHNY and CDR2 is SVGAGI in the germline V gene (reference sequence). The trim removed 5 bases at V and 3 bases at J, leaving 6 bases unmatched. The CDR3 extends over 14 amino acids.

Of note for this clonotype: Sequence at one end of the junction differs from germline and may be a read error. CDR3 region: CATSEQGGYNDQFF. For the CDR3, the DNA is TGTGCCACCAGTGAGCAGGGGGGATACAATGATCAGTTCTTC. This chain joins TRBV24-1 and TRBJ2-1, with TRBD1 as a possible D gene (7 bases). Germline V gene data show CDR1 as KGHDR and CDR2 as SFDVKD. There are 14 residues in the CDR3.

The table lists this clonotype with a few counts. The chain uses TRBV5-4 and TRBJ2-3; the D gene is possibly TRBD2 (5 bases). CDR3 length equals 14 residues. Germline-derived CDR1 and CDR2 are SGHNT and YYREEE (reference sequence). Trimming stripped 2 bases from V and 2 bases from J, with 9 bases between. CDR3 residues: CASSLGADTDTQYF. As DNA, the CDR3 is TGTGCCAGCAGCTTAGGAGCGGACACAGATACGCAGTATTTT.